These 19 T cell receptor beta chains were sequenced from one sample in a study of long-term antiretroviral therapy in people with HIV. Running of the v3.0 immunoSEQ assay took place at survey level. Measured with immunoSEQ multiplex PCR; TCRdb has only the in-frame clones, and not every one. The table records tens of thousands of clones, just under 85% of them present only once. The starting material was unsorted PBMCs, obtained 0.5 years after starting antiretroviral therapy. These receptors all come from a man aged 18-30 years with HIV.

CDR3 DNA: TGCGCCAGCAGCCATTGGGGGACCGGGGGAAATGAAAAACTGTTTTTT. This encodes CASSHWGTGGNEKLFF. The V gene is TRBV4-1, the J gene TRBJ1-4; the D gene is possibly TRBD1 (5 bases). The CDR3 extends over 16 amino acids. Trimming left V 3 bases short and J 5 bases short, with 16 bases between. Germline-derived CDR1 and CDR2 are MGHRA and YSYEKL.

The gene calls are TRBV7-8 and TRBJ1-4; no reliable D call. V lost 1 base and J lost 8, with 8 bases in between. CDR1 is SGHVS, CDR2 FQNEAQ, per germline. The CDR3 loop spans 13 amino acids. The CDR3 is CASSLELREKLFF. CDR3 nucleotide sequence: TGTGCCAGCAGCTTAGAACTGCGGGAAAAACTGTTTTTT.

CDR3 residues: CASSPLGLAGDTQYF. Here the CDR3 DNA reads TGCGCCAGCAGCCCCCTCGGACTAGCGGGAGATACGCAGTATTTT. The chain is built from TRBV4-1 and TRBJ2-3; TRBD2 aligns across 11 bases. The ends lost 4 bases at V and 5 bases at J; junction bases unmatched: 5. CDR3 size: 15 residues. Germline V gene data show CDR1 as MGHRA and CDR2 as YSYEKL.

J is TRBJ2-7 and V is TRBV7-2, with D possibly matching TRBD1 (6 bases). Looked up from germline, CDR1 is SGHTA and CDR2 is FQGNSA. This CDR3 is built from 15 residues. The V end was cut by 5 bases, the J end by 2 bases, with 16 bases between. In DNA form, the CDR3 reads TGTGCCAGCAGCCGCACCGGGGACATTCCCTACGAGCAGTACTTC. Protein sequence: CASSRTGDIPYEQYF.

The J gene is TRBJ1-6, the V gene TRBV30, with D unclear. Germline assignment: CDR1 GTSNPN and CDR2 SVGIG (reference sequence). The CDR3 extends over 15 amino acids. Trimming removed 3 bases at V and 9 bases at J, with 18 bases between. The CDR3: CAWRAEFGGTSPLHF. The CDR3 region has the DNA TGTGCCTGGAGGGCGGAATTCGGAGGAACTTCACCCCTCCACTTT.

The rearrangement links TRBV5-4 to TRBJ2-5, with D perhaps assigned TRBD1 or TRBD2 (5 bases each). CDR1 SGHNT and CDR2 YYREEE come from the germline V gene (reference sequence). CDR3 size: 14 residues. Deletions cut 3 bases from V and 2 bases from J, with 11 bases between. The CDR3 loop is CASSSGTGQETQYF. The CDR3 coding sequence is TGTGCCAGCAGCTCCGGGACGGGACAAGAGACCCAGTACTTC.

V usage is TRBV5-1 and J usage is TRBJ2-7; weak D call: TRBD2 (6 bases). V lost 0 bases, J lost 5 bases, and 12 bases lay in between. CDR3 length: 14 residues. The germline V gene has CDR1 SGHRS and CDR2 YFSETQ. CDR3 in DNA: TGCGCCAGCAGCTTGGTGGAGGGGATGGACGAGCAGTACTTC. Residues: CASSLVEGMDEQYF.

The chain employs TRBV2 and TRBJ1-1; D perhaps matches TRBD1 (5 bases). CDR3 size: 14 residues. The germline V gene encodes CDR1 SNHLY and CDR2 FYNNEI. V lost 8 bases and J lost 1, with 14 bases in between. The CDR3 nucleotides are TGTGCCAGCGGTATTGGGACGGAGAACACTGAAGCTTTCTTT. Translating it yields CASGIGTENTEAFF.

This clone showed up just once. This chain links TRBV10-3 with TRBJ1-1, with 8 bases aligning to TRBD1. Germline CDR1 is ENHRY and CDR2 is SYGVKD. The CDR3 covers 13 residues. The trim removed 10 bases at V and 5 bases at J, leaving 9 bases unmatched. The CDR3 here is CATVQGGKTEAFF. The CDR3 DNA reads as TGTGCCACCGTACAGGGGGGGAAGACTGAAGCTTTCTTT.

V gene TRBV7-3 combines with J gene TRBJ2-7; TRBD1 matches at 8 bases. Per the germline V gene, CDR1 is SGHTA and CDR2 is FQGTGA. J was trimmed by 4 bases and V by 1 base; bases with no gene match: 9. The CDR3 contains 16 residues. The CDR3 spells CASSLRVAGGEYEQYF. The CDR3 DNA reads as TGTGCCAGCAGCTTAAGGGTAGCAGGGGGCGAGTACGAGCAGTACTTC.

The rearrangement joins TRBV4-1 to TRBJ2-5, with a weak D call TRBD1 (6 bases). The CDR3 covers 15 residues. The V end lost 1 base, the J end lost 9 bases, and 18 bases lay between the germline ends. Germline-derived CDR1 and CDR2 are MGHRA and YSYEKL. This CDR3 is CASSQGGREAEAQYF. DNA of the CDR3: TGCGCCAGCAGCCAAGGGGGGCGCGAGGCTGAGGCCCAGTACTTC.

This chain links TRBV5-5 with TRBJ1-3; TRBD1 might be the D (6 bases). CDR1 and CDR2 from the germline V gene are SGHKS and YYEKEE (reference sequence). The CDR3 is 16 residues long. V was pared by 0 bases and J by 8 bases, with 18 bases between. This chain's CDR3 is CASSLVFRGLQDTIYF. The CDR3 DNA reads TGTGCCAGCAGCTTGGTCTTCAGGGGTCTCCAAGACACCATATATTTT.

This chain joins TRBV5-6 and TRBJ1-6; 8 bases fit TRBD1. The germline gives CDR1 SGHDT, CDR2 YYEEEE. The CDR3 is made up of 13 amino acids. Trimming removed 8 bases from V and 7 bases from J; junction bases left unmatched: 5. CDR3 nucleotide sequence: TGTGCCAGTGCACAGGGGGTGAATTCACCCCTCCACTTT. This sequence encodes CASAQGVNSPLHF.

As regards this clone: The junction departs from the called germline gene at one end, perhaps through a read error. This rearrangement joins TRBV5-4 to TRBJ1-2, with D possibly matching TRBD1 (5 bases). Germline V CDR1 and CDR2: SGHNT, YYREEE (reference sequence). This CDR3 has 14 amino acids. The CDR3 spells CASSPDGAGYGYTF. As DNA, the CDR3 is TGCGCCAGCAGCCCAGATGGGGCGGGCTATGGCTACACCTTC.

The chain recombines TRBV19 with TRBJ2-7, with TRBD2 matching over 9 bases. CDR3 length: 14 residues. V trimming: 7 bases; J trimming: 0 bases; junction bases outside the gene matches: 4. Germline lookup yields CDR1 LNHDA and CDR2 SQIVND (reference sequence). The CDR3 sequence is CASTRTSASYEQYF. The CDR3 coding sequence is TGTGCCAGTACCCGGACTAGCGCCTCCTACGAGCAGTACTTC.

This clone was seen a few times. The CDR3 is CASSIVFSNQPQHF. CDR3 bases: TGTGCCAGTAGTATAGTGTTTAGCAATCAGCCCCAGCATTTT. The rearrangement uses TRBV19 and TRBJ1-5; D is unresolved. The CDR3 contains 14 residues. Germline V gene sequence: CDR1 LNHDA, CDR2 SQIVND (reference sequence). V was shortened by 1 base and J by 0 bases, with 4 bases between the two germline ends.

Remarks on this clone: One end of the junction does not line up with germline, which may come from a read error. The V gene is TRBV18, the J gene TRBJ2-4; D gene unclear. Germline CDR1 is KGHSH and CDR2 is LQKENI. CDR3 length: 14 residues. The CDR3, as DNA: TGTGCCAGCGCACCCATGGGGTCCGGAAACATTCAGTACTTC. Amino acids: CASAPMGSGNIQYF. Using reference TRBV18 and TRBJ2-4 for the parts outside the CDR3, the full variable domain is NAGVMQNPRHLVRRRGQEARLRCSPMKGHSHVYWYRQLPEEGLKFMVYLQKENIIDESGMPKERFSAEFPKEGPSILRIQQVVRGDSAAYFCASAPMGSGNIQYFGAGTRLSVL.

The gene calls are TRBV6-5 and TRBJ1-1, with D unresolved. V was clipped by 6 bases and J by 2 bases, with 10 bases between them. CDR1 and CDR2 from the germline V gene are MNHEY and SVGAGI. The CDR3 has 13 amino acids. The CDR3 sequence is CASRSPTNTEAFF. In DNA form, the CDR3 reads TGTGCCAGCAGATCGCCTACAAACACTGAAGCTTTCTTT.

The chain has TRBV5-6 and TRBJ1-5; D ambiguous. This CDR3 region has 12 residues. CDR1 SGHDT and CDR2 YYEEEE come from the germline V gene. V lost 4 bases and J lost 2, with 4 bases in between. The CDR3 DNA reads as TGTGCCAGCAGCCCGGGCAATCAGCCCCAGCATTTT. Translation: CASSPGNQPQHF.